This T cell receptor (beta chain) was recovered during a study of blood T cell repertoires in COVID-19. Study overall: COVID-19 samples, acute and convalescent, were from the United States, Italy and Spain. T cells, B-cell-depleted T cells, or PBMCs provided the cDNA or gDNA that served as material.

Original methodology: Amplifying reference gene primers gave estimates of nucleated cell counts. Profiled with immunoSEQ multiplex PCR; TCRdb holds only in-frame clones, not every one. The DNA was the basis for D and trimming; V, J and clone size are from that table. This sample carries approximately 260,000 clones, approximately 90% of them seen once, and the ten largest clones take around 3.6%. Germline loops: CDR1 SGHDN, CDR2 FVKESK. V was shortened by 1 base and J by 1 base, with 19 bases between the two germline ends. The CDR3 is 18 residues long. This sequence was found in a man aged 18-30 years with active or convalescent COVID-19. The chain links TRBV14 to TRBJ2-5, with D perhaps matching TRBD2 (6 bases). The sample was peripheral blood. CDR3: CASSQGAGRGFSQETQYF. The CDR3 nucleotides read TGTGCCAGCAGCCAAGGGGCGGGGCGTGGATTTTCCCAAGAGACCCAGTACTTC.